The clone carrying this TCR beta chain was observed at least ten times. Its antigen is currently unknown. Per the germline V gene, CDR1 is DFQATT and CDR2 is SNEGSKA (reference sequence). Trimming removed 5 bases from V and 7 bases from J; junction bases left unmatched: 12. The CDR3 covers 15 residues. These data are taken from a study of early T cells in non-severe SARS-CoV-2 infection. Study background: Unpaired chains resulted from sequencing bulk RNA of unsorted whole blood. Study-level points and caveats: VDJdb matching favored anti-spike CD8 responses, missing private and CD4 specificities.

TCRdb processed the 5' RACE reads anew with MiXCR; each CDR3 protein has one entry. The repertoire holds approximately 34,000 distinct CDR3 sequences, with 5.4% as singletons. The TCR originated in an adult who was a healthcare worker with PCR-confirmed SARS-CoV-2 infection or an uninfected control (not recorded which). The V gene is TRBV20-1, the J gene TRBJ2-1; TRBD2 matches 9 bases. The sequences come from whole blood, collected at baseline. CDR3 bases: TGCAGTGCTTTAAGCGCGGGAGGGCGAACGAATGAGCAGTTCTTC. Its translation is CSALSAGGRTNEQFF.